This T cell receptor beta chain was observed in a study of radiation and T cells in renal cell carcinoma. Time point: baseline pretreatment blood. Sample treatment: 15 Gy SBRT to primary tumor, nephrectomy 4 weeks later. Repertoires were generated with immunoSEQ multiplex PCR, while TCRdb's copy carries only in-frame clones and drops some. This sample has some 110,000 clones; 82% occur once, and the top ten carry approximately 3%. The J segment lost 6 bases and the V segment lost 6 bases, leaving 4 bases of the junction unmatched. Germline CDR1 and CDR2: MNHEY and SVGAGI. The CDR3 covers 12 residues. Source: blood, taken from a patient whose treatment included radiotherapy and nephrectomy. This sequence joins TRBV6-5 and TRBJ1-2; the match to TRBD1 covers 7 bases. This TCR came from a woman aged 60-75 years with renal cell carcinoma. The CDR3 region has the DNA TGTGCCAGCAGCAGGGGGGGGCATGGCTACACCTTC. It codes for CASSRGGHGYTF.